This TCR beta chain was profiled in a study of blood T cell repertoires in COVID-19. About the study: Sources were T cells, B-cell-depleted T cells, or PBMCs; the material itself was cDNA or gDNA.

The CDR3 is 13 residues long. Trimming took 6 bases from V and 9 from J, leaving 16 bases between them. Germline CDR1 MDHEN, CDR2 SYDVKM. Repertoires were generated with immunoSEQ multiplex PCR, while TCRdb's copy carries only in-frame clones and drops some. The sample has tens of thousands of clones; approximately 91% are singletons. This chain joins TRBV28 and TRBJ2-3, with a tentative D call TRBD1 (6 bases). The sequencing input was peripheral blood. This sequence was found in a man between 65 and 85 years old with active COVID-19. CDR3 sequence reads: CASRVPWGQTQYF. DNA of the CDR3: TGTGCCAGCAGGGTCCCGTGGGGACAAACGCAGTATTTT.